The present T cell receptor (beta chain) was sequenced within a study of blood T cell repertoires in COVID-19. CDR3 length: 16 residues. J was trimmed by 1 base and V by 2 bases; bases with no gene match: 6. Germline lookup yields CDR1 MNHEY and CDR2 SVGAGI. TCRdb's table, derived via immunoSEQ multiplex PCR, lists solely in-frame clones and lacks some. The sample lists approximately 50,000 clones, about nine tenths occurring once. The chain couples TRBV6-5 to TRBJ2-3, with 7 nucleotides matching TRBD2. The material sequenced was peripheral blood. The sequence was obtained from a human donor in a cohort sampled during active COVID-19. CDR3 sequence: CASSYRGRVGTDTQYF. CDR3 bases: TGTGCCAGCAGTTACCGCGGGAGAGTGGGCACAGATACGCAGTATTTT.